This record concerns one TCR beta chain sequence. What it binds is not known. Individual cDNA molecules each received unique molecular identifiers attached to them. TCRdb itself ran the 5' RACE reads through MiXCR, one entry per CDR3 protein. The data show about 92,000 distinct CDR3 sequences, around 15% seen once. The CDR3 sequence is 11 residues long. This record comes from a study of early T cells in non-severe SARS-CoV-2 infection. Study as a whole: Sequencing targeted bulk RNA from unsorted whole blood, leaving chains unpaired. Findings and caveats of the study: Matching with VDJdb favored anti-spike CD8 responses (missing private and CD4 specificities).

The TCR was taken from an adult who was a healthcare worker with PCR-confirmed SARS-CoV-2 infection or an uninfected control (not recorded which). The rearrangement uses TRBV21-1 and TRBJ1-2; the table's D call, TRBD1, was not checked against the DNA. TRBV21-1 is a pseudogene locus. Sequencing was performed on whole blood. CDR3 region: CASTNTGGYTF. The CDR3 DNA reads TGTGCCAGCACCAATACGGGAGGCTACACCTTC.